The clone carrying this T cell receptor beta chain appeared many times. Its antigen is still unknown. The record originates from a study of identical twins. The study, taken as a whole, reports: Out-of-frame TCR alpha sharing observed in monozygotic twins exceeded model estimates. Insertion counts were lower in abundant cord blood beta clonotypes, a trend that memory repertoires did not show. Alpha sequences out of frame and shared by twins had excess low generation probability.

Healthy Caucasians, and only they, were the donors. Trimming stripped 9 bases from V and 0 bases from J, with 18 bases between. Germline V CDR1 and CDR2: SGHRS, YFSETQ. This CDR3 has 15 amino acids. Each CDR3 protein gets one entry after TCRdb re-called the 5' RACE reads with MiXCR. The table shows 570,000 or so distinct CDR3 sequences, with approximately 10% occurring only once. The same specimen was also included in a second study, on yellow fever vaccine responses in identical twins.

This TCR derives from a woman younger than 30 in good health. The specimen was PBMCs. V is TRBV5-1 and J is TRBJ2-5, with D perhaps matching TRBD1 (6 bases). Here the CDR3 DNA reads TGCGCCACCAGAGCAGGGGCTAAGTACCAAGAGACCCAGTACTTC. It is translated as CATRAGAKYQETQYF.